This T cell receptor (beta chain) was identified during a study of blood T cell repertoires in COVID-19. Overall study context: Spain, Italy and the United States supplied samples that represented acute and convalescent COVID-19.

Germline assignment: CDR1 SGHVS and CDR2 FNYEAQ. V was shortened by 3 bases and J by 0 bases, with 12 bases between the two germline ends. This CDR3 has 15 amino acids. As processed by the authors: Cell counts per sample came from amplifying reference gene primers. TCRdb keeps only in-frame clones here, not all; method: immunoSEQ multiplex PCR. V, J and clone size were drawn from that table, and D and trimming were deduced from the DNA. The sample records roughly 290,000 clones, approximately 89% being singletons. This clone appeared once. The sequence derives from a woman between 55 and 75 years old with acute or convalescent COVID-19. The chain combines TRBV7-6 with TRBJ2-7; TRBD1 is a possible D gene (5 bases). The sequenced sample was peripheral blood. CDR3 sequence: CASSLLDTSSYEQYF. The CDR3 nucleotides read TGTGCCAGCAGCTTGTTGGACACGAGCTCCTACGAGCAGTACTTC.